The 20 T cell receptor beta chains presented below share a single source sample, sequenced in a study of identical twins. MiXCR, applied by TCRdb to the 5' RACE reads, yields one record per CDR3 protein. The sample has 500,000 to 600,000 distinct CDR3 sequences, 22% seen once. These same records also appear under a second study, on T cells expressing NK-cell markers.

Specimen: CD4+ T cells sorted from blood. These receptors were taken from a woman in her late teens or twenties in good health.

This clonotype was seen once. This sequence joins TRBV20-1 and TRBJ1-4, with a tentative D call TRBD1 (6 bases). The ends were cut back, 6 bases at V and 5 bases at J, with 16 bases in the middle. The germline V gene encodes CDR1 DFQATT and CDR2 SNEGSKA (reference sequence). CDR3 length equals 14 residues. Here the CDR3 DNA reads TGCAGTGCCCCCATAGGGGGGTCGAATGAAAAACTGTTTTTT. Encoded protein: CSAPIGGSNEKLFF.

This clonotype was seen a few times. The chain links TRBV7-9 to TRBJ1-4; TRBD1 might be the D (6 bases). The V gene lost 3 bases and the J gene lost 6 bases, with 11 bases spanning the gap. Per germline, CDR1 SEHNR and CDR2 FQNEAQ (reference sequence). The CDR3 is 14 amino acids. Written as DNA, the CDR3 is TGTGCCAGCAGCTTCCAGGGGCTTGATGAAAAACTGTTTTTT. The encoded protein is CASSFQGLDEKLFF.

This clonotype was counted only a few times. This chain joins TRBV10-3 and TRBJ1-2; D is uncertain. V was pared by 2 bases and J by 8 bases, with 15 bases between. Germline V CDR1 and CDR2: ENHRY, SYGVKD. The CDR3 is 14 residues long. The CDR3 DNA reads as TGTGCCATCAGTGAGACGACCGGAATGGGAGGCTACACCTTC. Protein sequence: CAISETTGMGGYTF.

The gene calls are TRBV29-1 and TRBJ2-5, with a possible D match to TRBD1 (6 bases). CDR3 length: 12 amino acids. Germline-derived CDR1 and CDR2 are SQVTM and ANQGSEA. The germline V and J ends were trimmed by 8 bases and 6 bases, with 16 bases remaining between them. The CDR3 here is CSIGAGVKTQYF. CDR3 coding DNA: TGCAGCATTGGGGCAGGGGTGAAGACCCAGTACTTC.

V gene TRBV9 combines with J gene TRBJ2-7, with 7 bases matching TRBD2. The V gene end was trimmed by 0 bases and the J gene end by 6 bases; junction bases not matched to a gene: 15. The germline CDR1 and CDR2 sequences are SGDLS and YYNGEE. This CDR3 has 17 residues. CDR3 region: CASSVGRNGGLEREQYF. CDR3 nucleotide sequence: TGTGCCAGCAGCGTAGGACGCAACGGGGGGTTGGAACGCGAGCAGTACTTC.

The rearrangement joins TRBV29-1 to TRBJ2-3, with unresolved D. CDR1 SQVTM and CDR2 ANQGSEA come from the germline V gene. V lost 3 bases and J lost 3, with 7 bases in between. The CDR3 extends over 12 amino acids. This chain's CDR3 is CSVDQYTDTQYF. CDR3 DNA sequence: TGCAGCGTTGACCAGTATACAGATACGCAGTATTTT.

This clonotype was seen a handful of times. The V and J genes are TRBV3-1 and TRBJ2-1; TRBD1 or TRBD2 may be the D gene (5 bases each). Germline values: CDR1 LGHDT, CDR2 YNNKEL (reference sequence). Trimming left V 6 bases short and J 5 bases short, with 14 bases between. This CDR3 spans 14 amino acids. CDR3 DNA: TGTGCCAGCAGTAAGCAGAGGGGTGACAATGAGCAGTTCTTC. This codes for CASSKQRGDNEQFF.

The chain carries TRBV20-1 and TRBJ2-3; D remains unclear. Trimming cost V 1 base and J 3 bases, with 8 bases left between them. Germline V CDR1 and CDR2: DFQATT, SNEGSKA (reference sequence). The length of the CDR3 is 13 residues. The CDR3 here is CSARVTETDTQYF. The DNA of the CDR3 is TGCAGTGCTAGAGTAACCGAGACAGATACGCAGTATTTT.

The chain links TRBV7-2 to TRBJ2-3, with TRBD2 identical over 14 bases. The CDR3 has 15 amino acids. CDR1 SGHTA and CDR2 FQGNSA come from the germline V gene. J gave up 8 bases and V 6 bases, and 7 bases lay outside the gene matches. The CDR3 coding sequence is TGTGCCAGCAGGGGGGGGACTAGCGGGAGTGCTACGCAGTATTTT. Encoded protein: CASRGGTSGSATQYF. Based on the CDR3 plus reference TRBV7-2 and TRBJ2-3, the full variable domain is GAGVSQSPSNKVTEKGKDVELRCDPISGHTALYWYRQSLGQGLEFLIYFQGNSAPDKSGLPSDRFSAERTGGSVSTLTIQRTQQEDSAVYLCASRGGTSGSATQYFGPGTRLTVL.

This clonotype was detected only a few times. A junction end diverges from the germline sequence, so it may reflect a read error. The V and J genes are TRBV29-1 and TRBJ1-1, with a possible D match to TRBD1 (5 bases). Germline CDR1 is SQVTM and CDR2 is ANQGSEA. The CDR3 runs 12 residues. CDR3 DNA sequence: TGCAGCGTTGAGGGGGGGAACATTGAAGCTTTCTTT. Translation: CSVEGGNIEAFF.

This clonotype was counted a few times. The chain links TRBV6-5 to TRBJ1-2; no definite D call. From germline, CDR1 is MNHEY and CDR2 SVGAGI. Deletions cut 0 bases from V and 8 bases from J, with 13 bases between. This CDR3 has 14 amino acids. Here the CDR3 reads CASSYSNAKGGYTF. CDR3 DNA: TGTGCCAGCAGTTACTCAAATGCAAAGGGCGGCTACACCTTC.

This clonotype was seen repeatedly, ten times or more. This chain connects TRBV5-6 to TRBJ1-2; 8 nucleotides align to TRBD1. There are 14 residues in the CDR3. In germline, CDR1 is SGHDT, CDR2 YYEEEE. J gave up 4 bases and V 2 bases, and 4 bases lay outside the gene matches. The CDR3 coding sequence is TGTGCCAGCAGCTTACCCGGACAGGGCTATGGCTACACCTTC. Translated, it gives CASSLPGQGYGYTF.

This clonotype was detected only a few times. The CDR3 loop is CASSLDSGTERPQHF. CDR3 DNA sequence: TGTGCCAGCAGCTTGGACAGCGGGACTGAGAGGCCCCAGCATTTT. The rearrangement links TRBV5-5 to TRBJ1-5; weak D call: TRBD1 (5 bases). The V end was cut by 0 bases, the J end by 9 bases, with 16 bases between. The germline V gene encodes CDR1 SGHKS and CDR2 YYEKEE (reference sequence). The length of the CDR3 is 15 residues. The full variable domain, in which reference TRBV5-5 and TRBJ1-5 provide the parts outside the CDR3, is DAGVTQSPTHLIKTRGQQVTLRCSPISGHKSVSWYQQVLGQGPQFIFQYYEKEERGRGNFPDRFSARQFPNYSSELNVNALLLGDSALYLCASSLDSGTERPQHFGDGTRLSIL.

This clonotype was detected a few times. The V and J genes are TRBV7-2 and TRBJ2-7, with TRBD2 identical over 9 bases. The V gene end was trimmed by 5 bases and the J gene end by 5 bases; junction bases not matched to a gene: 10. CDR1 and CDR2 from the germline V gene are SGHTA and FQGNSA. The CDR3 has 15 amino acids. The CDR3 reads CASSPRLAGAHEQYF. The DNA for the CDR3 is TGTGCCAGCAGCCCCCGATTAGCGGGAGCGCACGAGCAGTACTTC.

The rearrangement joins TRBV5-1 to TRBJ1-2, with D possibly TRBD1 on 6 matching bases. Trimming took off 1 base at V and 10 bases at J, with 14 bases between the two ends. This CDR3 comprises 13 residues. Germline V CDR1 and CDR2: SGHRS, YFSETQ. CDR3 sequence (DNA): TGCGCCAGCAGCTTGATCGCAGGGGAGGACTACACCTTC. Protein sequence: CASSLIAGEDYTF.

The V and J genes are TRBV4-3 and TRBJ2-7, with D possibly TRBD2 on 5 matching bases. V shed 5 bases and J shed 5 bases, with 16 bases lying between them. This CDR3 is built from 14 residues. Germline loops: CDR1 LGHNA, CDR2 YSLEER. In DNA form, the CDR3 reads TGCGCCAGCAGCGGGCTGGCGGGCAACGACGAGCAGTACTTC. Its translation is CASSGLAGNDEQYF.

Only a few counts were recorded for this clonotype. The chain employs TRBV5-6 and TRBJ1-2; D gene ambiguous. V was shortened by 4 bases and J by 4 bases, with 17 bases between the two germline ends. The CDR3 consists of 15 residues. CDR1 and CDR2 from the germline V gene are SGHDT and YYEEEE. The CDR3 reads CASSAMVVLSYGYTF. The CDR3 DNA sequence: TGTGCCAGCAGCGCTATGGTGGTCTTGTCCTATGGCTACACCTTC.

The chain uses TRBV5-8 and TRBJ2-5, with 9 bases lining up with TRBD2. The CDR3 runs to 17 residues. After removal of 4 bases from V and 4 bases from J, the junction contained 14 bases not matched to a gene. The germline V gene encodes CDR1 SGHTS and CDR2 YDEGEE. This CDR3 reads CASSETPWASGAETQYF. The DNA of the CDR3 is TGTGCCAGCAGCGAGACTCCTTGGGCTAGCGGGGCAGAGACCCAGTACTTC.

This clonotype was seen a few times. V is TRBV5-1 and J is TRBJ1-2; D not certain. The CDR3 spans 14 residues. Per the germline V gene, CDR1 is SGHRS and CDR2 is YFSETQ. V was shortened by 4 bases and J by 3 bases, with 13 bases between the two germline ends. The CDR3 reads CASSIGHTDYGYTF. The CDR3 coding sequence is TGCGCCAGCAGCATTGGGCACACAGACTATGGCTACACCTTC. The entire variable domain, with the rest obtained from reference TRBV5-1 and TRBJ1-2, is as follows: KAGVTQTPRYLIKTRGQQVTLSCSPISGHRSVSWYQQTPGQGLQFLFEYFSETQRNKGNFPGRFSGRQFSNSRSEMNVSTLELGDSALYLCASSIGHTDYGYTFGSGTRLTVV.

This clonotype was picked up a small number of times. The chain is built from TRBV20-1 and TRBJ2-3, with TRBD2 identical over 10 bases. The CDR3 has 14 amino acids. Germline lookup yields CDR1 DFQATT and CDR2 SNEGSKA (reference sequence). The V segment lost 6 bases and the J segment 1 base; nucleotides outside the gene matches: 4. In nucleotides, the CDR3 is TGCAGTGCGGCAACTAGCGGGGGCACAGATACGCAGTATTTT. Its translation is CSAATSGGTDTQYF.